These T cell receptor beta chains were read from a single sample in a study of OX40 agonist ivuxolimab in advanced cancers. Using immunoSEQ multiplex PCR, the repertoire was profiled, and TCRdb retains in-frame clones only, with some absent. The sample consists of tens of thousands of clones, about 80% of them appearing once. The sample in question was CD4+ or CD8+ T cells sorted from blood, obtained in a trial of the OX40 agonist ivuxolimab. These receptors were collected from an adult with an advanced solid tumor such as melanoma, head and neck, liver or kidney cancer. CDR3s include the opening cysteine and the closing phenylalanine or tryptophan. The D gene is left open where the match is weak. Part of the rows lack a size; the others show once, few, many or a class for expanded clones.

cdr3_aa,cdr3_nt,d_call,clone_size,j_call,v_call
CASSLAVAGEKLFF,TGTGCCAGCAGCCTAGCGGTAGCTGGCGAAAAACTGTTTTTT,.,.,TRBJ1-4,TRBV7-6
CASSLNSGSQETQYF,TGCGCCAGCAGCTTGAATAGCGGGAGTCAAGAGACCCAGTACTTC,TRBD2,few,TRBJ2-5,TRBV5-1
CASSPPRTPNSYNEQFF,TGTGCCAGCAGCCCCCCACGGACACCCAACTCCTACAATGAGCAGTTCTTC,.,.,TRBJ2-1,TRBV5-6
CSASDPGSLFF,TGCAGTGCTAGCGACCCAGGGAGTCTGTTTTTT,.,.,TRBJ1-4,TRBV20-1
CASSEEGYSNTEAFF,TGTGCCAGCAGTGAAGAAGGGTATTCGAACACTGAAGCTTTCTTT,.,.,TRBJ1-1,TRBV6-1
CASRKTSGAQEGTGELFF,TGTGCCAGCAGGAAGACTAGCGGGGCTCAAGAAGGAACCGGGGAGCTGTTTTTT,TRBD2,.,TRBJ2-2,TRBV27
CASSLGGRNQPQHF,TGTGCCAGCTCGTTGGGGGGGAGAAATCAGCCCCAGCATTTT,.,.,TRBJ1-5,TRBV18
CAIRGPTATNTEAFF,TGTGCCATCAGGGGGCCGACAGCTACTAACACTGAAGCTTTCTTT,.,.,TRBJ1-1,TRBV10-3
CASSRTNTEAFF,TGTGCCAGCTCCAGGACGAACACTGAAGCTTTCTTT,.,few,TRBJ1-1,TRBV2
CASRLLSGKRGFGYTF,TGTGCCAGCAGACTCCTCTCAGGGAAAAGGGGATTTGGCTACACCTTC,.,.,TRBJ1-2,TRBV27
CASSYRDRVGYTF,TGTGCCAGCAGTTATAGGGACAGGGTCGGCTACACCTTC,TRBD1,.,TRBJ1-2,TRBV6-6
CASSETGLARQTQYF,TGTGCCAGCAGCGAAACGGGACTAGCAAGACAGACCCAGTACTTC,TRBD2,.,TRBJ2-5,TRBV9
CASSEVSSSYNEQFF,TGTGCCAGCAGTGAAGTCAGTAGCTCCTACAATGAGCAGTTCTTC,.,.,TRBJ2-1,TRBV6-1
CASSQPGLAGVFDTGELFF,TGTGCCAGCAGCCAACCGGGACTAGCGGGAGTTTTCGACACCGGGGAGCTGTTTTTT,TRBD2,.,TRBJ2-2,TRBV14
CASSYRVYNEQFF,TGTGCCAGCAGCTACCGGGTTTACAATGAGCAGTTCTTC,.,.,TRBJ2-1,TRBV5-5
CASSRGVGTQETQYF,TGTGCCAGCAGCAGGGGGGTTGGGACCCAAGAGACCCAGTACTTC,.,medium-sized,TRBJ2-5,TRBV11-3
CASSLAGGTYNEQFF,TGTGCCAGCAGCTTAGCCGGAGGGACCTACAATGAGCAGTTCTTC,.,.,TRBJ2-1,TRBV7-8
CASSLGTYEQYF,TGTGCCAGCAGCTTAGGCACCTACGAGCAGTACTTC,.,few,TRBJ2-7,TRBV7-9
CASSQERQGVRDEQYF,TGTGCCAGCAGCCAGGAGCGGCAGGGGGTTCGCGACGAGCAGTACTTC,TRBD1,once,TRBJ2-7,TRBV7-6
CASSLGNSGANVLTF,TGTGCCAGCAGCCTGGGGAACTCTGGGGCCAACGTCCTGACTTTC,.,.,TRBJ2-6,TRBV5-3
CASRLLAGGRETQYF,TGTGCCAGCAGACTACTAGCGGGGGGGCGGGAGACCCAGTACTTC,TRBD2,.,TRBJ2-5,TRBV2
CASGPQSSTGNTIYF,TGTGCTAGTGGTCCGCAATCGTCAACTGGAAACACCATATATTTT,.,.,TRBJ1-3,TRBV12-5
CVSSPGLDSSEQYF,TGTGTCAGCAGCCCGGGGCTCGATTCTTCCGAGCAGTACTTC,.,.,TRBJ2-7,TRBV6-9
CASSQAPNQPQHF,TGCGCCAGCAGCCAAGCACCCAATCAGCCCCAGCATTTT,.,.,TRBJ1-5,TRBV4-3
CAAGREMNTEAFF,TGTGCCGCGGGTCGAGAGATGAACACTGAAGCTTTCTTT,.,few,TRBJ1-1,TRBV2
CASSRGDFWNTEAFF,TGTGCCAGCAGCAGAGGGGACTTTTGGAACACTGAAGCTTTCTTT,.,few,TRBJ1-1,TRBV7-2
CASSPRGADYEQYF,TGTGCCAGCAGCCCCCGAGGAGCCGACTACGAGCAGTACTTC,.,.,TRBJ2-7,TRBV9
CASSRKRLAGGTDTQYF,TGTGCCAGCTCTCGAAAACGACTAGCGGGGGGCACAGATACGCAGTATTTT,TRBD2,few,TRBJ2-3,TRBV18
CASSPSGGSYNEQFF,TGTGCCAGCAGCCCAAGCGGGGGTTCCTACAATGAGCAGTTCTTC,TRBD2,once,TRBJ2-1,TRBV6-5